The 25 T cell receptor beta chains presented below share a single source sample, sequenced in a study of chemoradiotherapy in HPV16-positive cancers. Assay used: immunoSEQ multiplex PCR; TCRdb lists only in-frame clones, some missing. The repertoire holds some 12,000 clones, with about 88% as singletons. The starting material was blood, obtained from a patient who underwent chemoradiotherapy. These receptors were obtained from a human donor with HPV-associated anogenital cancer.

The rearrangement uses TRBV19 and TRBJ1-1; a weak D match, TRBD1 (5 bases). Trimming removed 9 bases from V and 4 bases from J, with 24 bases in between. Germline V lookup: CDR1 LNHDA, CDR2 SQIVND (reference sequence). This CDR3 contains 16 residues. The CDR3 sequence is CASRRGSGASLTEAFF. Here the CDR3 DNA reads TGTGCCAGCCGTCGGGGAAGTGGGGCATCCCTCACTGAAGCTTTCTTT.

This clone showed up just once. The chain joins TRBV25-1 to TRBJ2-2; 8 bases align to TRBD1. The CDR3 is 16 residues long. Losses at the gene ends were 1 base for V and 5 bases for J; bases not matched to a gene: 6. The V gene's germline CDR1 is MGHDK and CDR2 SYGVNS. The CDR3 bases are TGTGCCAGCAGTGAATTTAGGACAGGGAATACCGGGGAGCTGTTTTTT. Its translation is CASSEFRTGNTGELFF. Together with reference TRBV25-1 and TRBJ2-2, the CDR3 gives the full variable domain: EADIYQTPRYLVIGTGKKITLECSQTMGHDKMYWYQQDPGMELHLIHYSYGVNSTEKGDLSSESTVSRIRTEHFPLTLESARPSHTSQYLCASSEFRTGNTGELFFGEGSRLTVL.

The rearrangement uses TRBV5-6 and TRBJ2-7, with unresolved D. The CDR3 totals 13 residues. Germline V gives CDR1 SGHDT, CDR2 YYEEEE. The ends were cut back, 0 bases at V and 4 bases at J, with 8 bases in the middle. The CDR3 is CASSLDNLYEQYV. The DNA of the CDR3 is TGTGCCAGCAGCTTGGATAATCTTTACGAGCAGTACGTC.

The J gene is TRBJ1-2, the V gene TRBV7-9; weak D call: TRBD1 (5 bases). Trimming cost V 3 bases and J 4 bases, with 12 bases left between them. CDR1 and CDR2 from the germline V gene are SEHNR and FQNEAQ (reference sequence). The CDR3 extends over 14 amino acids. CDR3 coding DNA: TGTGCCAGCAGCTTGGGGACGGGTAGCTATGGCTACACCTTC. Its translation is CASSLGTGSYGYTF. The full variable domain, in which reference TRBV7-9 and TRBJ1-2 provide the parts outside the CDR3, is DTGVSQNPRHKITKRGQNVTFRCDPISEHNRLYWYRQTLGQGPEFLTYFQNEAQLEKSRLLSDRFSAERPKGSFSTLEIQRTEQGDSAMYLCASSLGTGSYGYTFGSGTRLTVV.

J is TRBJ2-3 and V is TRBV2, with 7 positions matching TRBD2. There are 13 residues in the CDR3. V gave up 11 bases and J gave up 8 bases; unmatched junction bases: 13. Per germline, CDR1 SNHLY and CDR2 FYNNEI. CDR3 region: CAVRAGSVSTQYF. In DNA form, the CDR3 reads TGTGCCGTGAGAGCGGGAAGCGTCAGTACGCAGTATTTT.

The chain couples TRBV27 to TRBJ1-2, with D uncertain. This CDR3 spans 15 amino acids. V lost 3 bases and J lost 3, with 14 bases in between. From germline, CDR1 is MNHEY and CDR2 SMNVEV (reference sequence). DNA of the CDR3: TGTGCCAGCAGTTTTGGCGCGGGGTCTGACTATGGCTACACCTTC. This translates into CASSFGAGSDYGYTF.

This chain joins TRBV4-2 and TRBJ2-3; 9 bases are shared with TRBD2. Germline V gene sequence: CDR1 LGHNA, CDR2 YNFKEQ. V was pared by 1 base and J by 0 bases, with 8 bases of the junction left unmatched. This CDR3 contains 18 residues. CDR3 sequence: CASSQGSAGGRSTDTQYF. CDR3 nucleotide sequence: TGTGCCAGCAGCCAAGGATCAGCGGGGGGAAGGAGCACAGATACGCAGTATTTT.

V and J are TRBV6-5 and TRBJ2-6; no clear D gene. The germline CDR1 and CDR2 sequences are MNHEY and SVGAGI. V lost 0 bases and J 0 bases, leaving 0 bases between the germline ends. The CDR3 has 14 residues. In nucleotides, the CDR3 is TGTGCCAGCAGTTACTCCTCTGGGGCCAACGTCCTGACTTTC. Amino acid sequence: CASSYSSGANVLTF.

The V call is TRBV19, the J call TRBJ2-7; TRBD1 might be the D (5 bases). V lost 5 bases and J 5 bases, leaving 19 bases between the germline ends. Germline V gene sequence: CDR1 LNHDA, CDR2 SQIVND (reference sequence). There are 15 residues in the CDR3. The CDR3 DNA reads as TGTGCCAGTAGTCAACCGGCCGGACAAAGGAACGAGCAGTACTTC. Its protein is CASSQPAGQRNEQYF.

The chain employs TRBV30 and TRBJ2-3, with 14 bases matching TRBD2. Germline CDR1 and CDR2: GTSNPN and SVGIG (reference sequence). J lost 5 bases, V lost 5 bases, and 3 bases had no gene match. The CDR3 is 14 amino acids. The CDR3 loop is CAWAGTSGGDTQYF. In DNA, the CDR3 is TGTGCCTGGGCCGGGACTAGCGGGGGAGATACGCAGTATTTT.

Only one count was recorded for this clone. The V and J genes are TRBV19 and TRBJ2-3; D remains unclear. There are 14 residues in the CDR3. Trimming took 6 bases from V and 0 from J, leaving 10 bases between them. Per germline, CDR1 LNHDA and CDR2 SQIVND (reference sequence). The CDR3 sequence: CASRLSTSTDTQYF. CDR3 nucleotide sequence: TGTGCCAGTAGACTCAGTACTAGCACAGATACGCAGTATTTT. The entire variable domain, with the rest obtained from reference TRBV19 and TRBJ2-3, is as follows: DGGITQSPKYLFRKEGQNVTLSCEQNLNHDAMYWYRQDPGQGLRLIYYSQIVNDFQKGDIAEGYSVSREKKESFPLTVTSAQKNPTAFYLCASRLSTSTDTQYFGPGTRLTVL.

This chain connects TRBV30 to TRBJ1-6, with a tentative D call TRBD1 (6 bases). CDR1 and CDR2 (germline): GTSNPN, SVGIG (reference sequence). Trimming removed 5 bases from V and 4 bases from J, with 21 bases in between. This CDR3 has 17 amino acids. DNA for the CDR3: TGTGCCTGGGGCCCGGGACAAGGCCTAGGGTATAATTCACCCCTCCACTTT. Residues: CAWGPGQGLGYNSPLHF.

The CDR3 nucleotides read TGTGCCAGCAGTGGGCAGATCTCTGGGGCCAACGTCCTGACTTTC. This encodes CASSGQISGANVLTF. The chain joins TRBV2 to TRBJ2-6; D not certain. Germline V CDR1 and CDR2: SNHLY, FYNNEI. V was shortened by 4 bases and J by 0 bases, with 7 bases between the two germline ends. The CDR3 runs to 15 residues. Variable domain in full (rest from reference TRBV2 and TRBJ2-6): EPEVTQTPSHQVTQMGQEVILRCVPISNHLYFYWYRQILGQKVEFLVSFYNNEISEKSEIFDDQFSVERPDGSNFTLKIRSTKLEDSAMYFCASSGQISGANVLTFGAGSRLTVL.

The chain uses TRBV6-5 and TRBJ2-5, with TRBD2 identical over 7 bases. V lost 2 bases to trimming and J lost 5 bases; unmatched junction nucleotides: 8. In germline, CDR1 is MNHEY, CDR2 SVGAGI. The CDR3 is 15 amino acids. In DNA form, the CDR3 reads TGTGCCAGCAGTTACGGGGAGGGCGGAGGTGAGACCCAGTACTTC. This sequence encodes CASSYGEGGGETQYF.

This clone has just one count. The V gene is TRBV4-1, the J gene TRBJ1-3; D call uncertain. CDR3 length equals 17 residues. CDR1 is MGHRA and CDR2 is YSYEKL in the germline V gene. The V gene lost 1 base and the J gene lost 0 bases, with 13 bases spanning the gap. This CDR3 is CASSQVDLGFSGNTIYF. The CDR3 nucleotides read TGCGCCAGCAGCCAAGTGGATCTGGGGTTCTCTGGAAACACCATATATTTT.

J is TRBJ2-7 and V is TRBV11-2, with 9 bases lining up with TRBD1. The V and J ends lost 5 bases and 12 bases, in that order; junction bases with no gene match: 14. This CDR3 has 14 amino acids. CDR1 SGHAT and CDR2 FQNNGV come from the germline V gene. CDR3 amino acids: CASSGMGQGAFLYF. In DNA form, the CDR3 reads TGTGCCAGCAGCGGGATGGGACAGGGTGCCTTTTTGTACTTC.

CDR3 nucleotides: TGTGCCAGTAGTGGGACCTTGGGGCAAGAGACCCAGTACTTC. Translation gives CASSGTLGQETQYF. The J gene is TRBJ2-5, the V gene TRBV19, with D possibly called TRBD1 or TRBD2 (5 bases each). CDR3 length equals 14 residues. V was pared by 5 bases and J by 2 bases, with 12 bases between. Germline V CDR1 and CDR2: LNHDA, SQIVND (reference sequence).

This chain joins TRBV6-5 and TRBJ1-1; the match to TRBD1 covers 8 bases. V lost 2 bases, J lost 1 base, and 0 bases stayed unmatched. Germline CDR1 reads MNHEY; CDR2 reads SVGAGI. The CDR3 contains 14 residues. Here the CDR3 reads CASSYGQGNTEAFF. CDR3 nucleotide sequence: TGTGCCAGCAGTTACGGACAGGGGAACACTGAAGCTTTCTTT.

J is TRBJ2-2 and V is TRBV7-6; 7 nucleotides line up with TRBD2. The CDR3 has 14 residues. The V segment lost 7 bases and the J segment 4 bases; nucleotides outside the gene matches: 6. Per germline, CDR1 SGHVS and CDR2 FNYEAQ. This chain's CDR3 is CASKYLAVTGELFF. CDR3 nucleotide sequence: TGTGCCAGCAAGTACCTAGCGGTCACCGGGGAGCTGTTTTTT.

The V gene is TRBV6-1, the J gene TRBJ2-7; D uncertain. Trimming removed 8 bases from V and 3 bases from J, with 11 bases in between. Germline V gene lookup returns CDR1 MNHNS and CDR2 SASEGT. The CDR3 is 12 amino acids. DNA of the CDR3: TGTGCCAGCTCAGGCGACCGCTACGAGCAGTACTTC. Encoded protein: CASSGDRYEQYF.

Here the CDR3 reads CASSEAQSTEAFF. In DNA form, the CDR3 reads TGTGCCAGCAGTGAAGCGCAATCCACTGAAGCTTTCTTT. The chain employs TRBV2 and TRBJ1-1; D not certain. The germline CDR1 and CDR2 sequences are SNHLY and FYNNEI. Deletions cut 0 bases from V and 4 bases from J, with 6 bases between. The CDR3 covers 13 residues.

The gene calls are TRBV2 and TRBJ1-1; 7 nucleotides align to TRBD1. CDR1 and CDR2 from the germline V gene are SNHLY and FYNNEI. Losses at the gene ends were 1 base for V and 5 bases for J; bases not matched to a gene: 4. The CDR3 covers 14 residues. The CDR3 region is CASSEGGQRTEAFF. CDR3 coding DNA: TGTGCCAGCAGTGAAGGGGGACAGAGGACTGAAGCTTTCTTT.

The chain carries TRBV19 and TRBJ1-2; tentatively, D is TRBD1 (5 bases). Germline V gene lookup returns CDR1 LNHDA and CDR2 SQIVND (reference sequence). Trimming left V 7 bases short and J 5 bases short, with 20 bases between. This CDR3 region has 15 residues. CDR3 DNA sequence: TGTGCCAGTAACGGCGGGACGGCCGAAAATTATGGCTACACCTTC. It encodes CASNGGTAENYGYTF.

This rearrangement joins TRBV6-5 to TRBJ2-1; D remains ambiguous. The CDR3 consists of 13 residues. Trimming pared 5 bases from V and 3 bases from J, leaving 8 bases between. The V gene's germline CDR1 is MNHEY and CDR2 SVGAGI. The CDR3 region is CASSESDYNEQFF. The CDR3 region has the DNA TGTGCCAGCAGTGAGAGCGACTACAATGAGCAGTTCTTC.

The chain uses TRBV7-8 and TRBJ2-5; 7 bases line up with TRBD1. Germline V lookup: CDR1 SGHVS, CDR2 FQNEAQ. With 8 bases clipped from V and 1 base from J, the junction kept 10 bases outside the gene matches. This CDR3 contains 15 residues. CDR3 sequence: CASSWTGLIQETQYF. The CDR3 region has the DNA TGTGCCAGCTCTTGGACAGGTCTCATCCAAGAGACCCAGTACTTC.